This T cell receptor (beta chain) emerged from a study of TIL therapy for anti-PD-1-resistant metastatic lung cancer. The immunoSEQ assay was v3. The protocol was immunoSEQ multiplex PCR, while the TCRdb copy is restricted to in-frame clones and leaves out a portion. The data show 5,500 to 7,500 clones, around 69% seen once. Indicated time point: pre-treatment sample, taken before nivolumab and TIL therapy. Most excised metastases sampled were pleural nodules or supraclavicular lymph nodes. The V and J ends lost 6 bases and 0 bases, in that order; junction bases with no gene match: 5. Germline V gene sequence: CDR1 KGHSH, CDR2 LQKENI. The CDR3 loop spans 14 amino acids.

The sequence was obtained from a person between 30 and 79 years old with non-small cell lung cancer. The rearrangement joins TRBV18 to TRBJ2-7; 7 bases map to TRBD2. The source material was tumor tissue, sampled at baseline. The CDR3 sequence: CASSAGVGSYEQYF. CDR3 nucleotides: TGTGCCAGCTCCGCGGGGGTGGGCTCCTACGAGCAGTACTTC.